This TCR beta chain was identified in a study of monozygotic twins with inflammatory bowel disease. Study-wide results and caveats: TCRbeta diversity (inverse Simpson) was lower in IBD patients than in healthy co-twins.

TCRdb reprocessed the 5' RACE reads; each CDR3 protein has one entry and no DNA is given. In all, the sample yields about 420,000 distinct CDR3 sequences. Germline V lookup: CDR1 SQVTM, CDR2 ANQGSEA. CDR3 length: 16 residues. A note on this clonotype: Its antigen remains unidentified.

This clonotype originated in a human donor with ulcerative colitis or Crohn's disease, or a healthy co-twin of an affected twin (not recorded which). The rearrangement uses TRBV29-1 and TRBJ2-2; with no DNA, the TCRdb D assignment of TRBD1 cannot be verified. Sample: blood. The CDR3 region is CSVSGGGQRNTGELFF.